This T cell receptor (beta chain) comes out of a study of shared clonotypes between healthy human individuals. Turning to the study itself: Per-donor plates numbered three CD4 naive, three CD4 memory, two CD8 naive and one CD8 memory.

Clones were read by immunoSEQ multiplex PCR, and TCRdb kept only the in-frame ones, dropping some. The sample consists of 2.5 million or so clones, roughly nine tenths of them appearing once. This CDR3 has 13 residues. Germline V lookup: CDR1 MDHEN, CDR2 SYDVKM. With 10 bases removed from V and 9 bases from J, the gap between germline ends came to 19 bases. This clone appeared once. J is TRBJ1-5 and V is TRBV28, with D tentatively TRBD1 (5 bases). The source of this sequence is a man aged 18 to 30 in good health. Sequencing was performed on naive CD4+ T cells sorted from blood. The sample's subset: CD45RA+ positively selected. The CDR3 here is CATMIQGGSPQHF. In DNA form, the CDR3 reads TGTGCCACTATGATCCAGGGTGGGTCGCCCCAGCATTTT.